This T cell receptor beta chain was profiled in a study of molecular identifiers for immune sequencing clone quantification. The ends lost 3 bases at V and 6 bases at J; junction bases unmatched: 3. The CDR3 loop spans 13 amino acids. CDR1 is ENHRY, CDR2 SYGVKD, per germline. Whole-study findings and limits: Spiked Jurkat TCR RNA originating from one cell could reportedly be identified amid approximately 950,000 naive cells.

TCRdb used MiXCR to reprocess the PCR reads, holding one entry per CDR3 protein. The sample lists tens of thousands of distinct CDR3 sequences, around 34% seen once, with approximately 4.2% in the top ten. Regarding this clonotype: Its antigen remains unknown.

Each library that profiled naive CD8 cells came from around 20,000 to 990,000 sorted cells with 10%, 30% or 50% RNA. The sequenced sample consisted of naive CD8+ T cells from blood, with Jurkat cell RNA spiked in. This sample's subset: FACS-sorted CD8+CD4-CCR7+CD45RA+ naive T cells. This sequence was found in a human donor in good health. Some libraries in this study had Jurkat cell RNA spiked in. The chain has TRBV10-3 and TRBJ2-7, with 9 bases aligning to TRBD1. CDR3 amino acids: CAISDGTGPEQYF. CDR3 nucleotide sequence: TGTGCCATCAGTGATGGGACAGGGCCCGAGCAGTACTTC.